The sequence of this T cell receptor (beta chain) was determined in a study of T-cell reconstitution after alpha-beta-depleted transplantation in children. Study observations and caveats: Among T cells one year after transplant, newly produced cells accounted for most counts and diversity.

The TCRbeta library was prepared with unique molecular identifiers. Each CDR3 protein is one row after TCRdb ran MiXCR on the PCR reads. The table has some 300,000 distinct CDR3 sequences, 7.5% to 9% seen once. CDR1 and CDR2 from the germline V gene are MGHRA and YSYEKL. The CDR3 covers 15 residues. V lost 0 bases, J lost 6 bases, and 5 bases stayed unmatched. Regarding this clonotype: What it binds is unknown.

This chain connects TRBV4-1 to TRBJ2-7; 10 nucleotides agree with TRBD1. The sequencing used peripheral blood, collected 360 days after TCRalphabeta/CD19-depleted stem cell transplant. This sequence originates from a female patient aged 2 to 10 who had a stem cell transplant for Fanconi anemia, so the T cells may come from the graft donor. The CDR3 nucleotides are TGCGCCAGCAGCCAAGAGCGGGGACAGGGGACCGAGCAGTACTTC. Translating it yields CASSQERGQGTEQYF.